Sequencing of this T cell receptor beta chain was carried out in a study of CD8 T cells in ankylosing spondylitis. This clonotype has only a few counts. Its target is not known. Notes on the study in general: In ankylosing spondylitis patients, matched synovial fluid reportedly showed significant enrichment of disease-linked clones.

The TCR beta libraries were generated through quantitative 5'-RACE incorporating molecular barcodes. TCRdb analysed the 5' RACE reads with MiXCR anew, one entry per CDR3 protein. The data contain under 150,000 distinct CDR3 sequences, approximately 9.7% of them singletons. The sequenced sample was blood, either unsorted or a sorted T cell fraction (not recorded which). The clonotype originates from a male donor with ankylosing spondylitis or in good health (not recorded which).

CDR3 region: CASNSVVGFSYEQYF. In DNA form, the CDR3 reads TGTGCCAGCAACTCCGTGGTGGGGTTTTCCTACGAGCAGTACTTC. This rearrangement joins TRBV7-2 to TRBJ2-7, with D hard to call. V dropped 7 bases and J dropped 1 base, with 17 bases sitting between them. This CDR3 comprises 15 residues. CDR1 is SGHTA, CDR2 FQGNSA, per germline.